This T cell receptor (beta chain) was sequenced during a study of blood T cells in healthy people across ages. With a J-beta primer mix and a sample-barcoded 5' primer, a second PCR ran about 7 to 12 cycles. MiXCR, applied by TCRdb to the 5' RACE reads, yields one record per CDR3 protein. The sample includes more than 1 million distinct CDR3 sequences, 35% to 50% of them seen just once. The V gene's germline CDR1 is DFQATT and CDR2 SNEGSKA (reference sequence). This CDR3 comprises 15 residues. V lost 3 bases and J lost 3, with 18 bases in between. The receptor was derived from a woman aged 55-70 years in good health. Sequencing used blood. The chain links TRBV20-1 to TRBJ2-7; perhaps TRBD2 as D (6 bases). The CDR3 nucleotides read TGCAGTGCTAGGGGGATTGTGGCTAGCGTCTACGAGCAGTACTTC. Residues: CSARGIVASVYEQYF.